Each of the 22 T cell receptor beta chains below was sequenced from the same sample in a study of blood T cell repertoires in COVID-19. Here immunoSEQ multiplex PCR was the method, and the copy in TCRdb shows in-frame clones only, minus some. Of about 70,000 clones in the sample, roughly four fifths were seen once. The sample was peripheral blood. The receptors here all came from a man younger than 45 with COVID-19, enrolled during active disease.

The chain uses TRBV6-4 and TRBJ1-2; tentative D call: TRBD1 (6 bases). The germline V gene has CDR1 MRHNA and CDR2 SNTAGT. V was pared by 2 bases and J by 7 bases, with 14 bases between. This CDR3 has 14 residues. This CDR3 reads CASSDEQGVGGYTF. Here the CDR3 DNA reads TGTGCCAGCAGTGACGAACAGGGAGTTGGTGGCTACACCTTC.

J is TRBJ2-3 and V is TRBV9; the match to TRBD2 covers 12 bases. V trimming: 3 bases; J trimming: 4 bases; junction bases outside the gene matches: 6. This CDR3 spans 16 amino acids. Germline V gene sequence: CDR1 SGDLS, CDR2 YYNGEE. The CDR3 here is CASSALAGGPSDTQYF. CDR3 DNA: TGTGCCAGCAGCGCCCTAGCGGGAGGGCCGTCAGATACGCAGTATTTT.

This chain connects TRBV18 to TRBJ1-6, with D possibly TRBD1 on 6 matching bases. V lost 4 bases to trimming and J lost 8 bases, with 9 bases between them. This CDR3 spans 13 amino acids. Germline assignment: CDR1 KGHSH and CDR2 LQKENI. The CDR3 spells CASSLGQHSPLHF. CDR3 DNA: TGTGCCAGCTCACTTGGACAGCATTCACCCCTCCACTTT.

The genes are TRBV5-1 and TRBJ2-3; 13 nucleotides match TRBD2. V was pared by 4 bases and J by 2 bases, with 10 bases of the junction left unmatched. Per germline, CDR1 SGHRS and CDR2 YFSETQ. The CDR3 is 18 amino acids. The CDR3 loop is CASSLAPGLAGFTDTQYF. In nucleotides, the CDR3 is TGCGCCAGCAGCCTTGCTCCGGGACTAGCGGGATTCACAGATACGCAGTATTTT.

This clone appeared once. The CDR3 coding sequence is TGTGCCAGTGGGGACAGGGGGAGGGCAGATACGCAGTATTTT. Its protein product is CASGDRGRADTQYF. The chain joins TRBV28 to TRBJ2-3, with TRBD1 matching over 11 bases. The V gene end was trimmed by 9 bases and the J gene end by 4 bases; junction bases not matched to a gene: 6. The CDR3 runs 14 residues. Per the germline V gene, CDR1 is MDHEN and CDR2 is SYDVKM.

Written as DNA, the CDR3 is TGTGCCAGCAGGTTGACAGGATCCTACGAGCAGTACTTC. Encoded protein: CASRLTGSYEQYF. The gene calls are TRBV6-5 and TRBJ2-7, with D perhaps matching TRBD1 (6 bases). V was shortened by 6 bases and J by 1 base, with 10 bases between the two germline ends. The CDR3 contains 13 residues. Germline assignment: CDR1 MNHEY and CDR2 SVGAGI.

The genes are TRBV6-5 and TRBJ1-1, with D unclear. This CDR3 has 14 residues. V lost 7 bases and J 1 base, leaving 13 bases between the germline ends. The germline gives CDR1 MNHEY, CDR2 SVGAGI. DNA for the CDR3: TGTGCCAGCAATCCAAGCGGCGGGAACACTGAAGCTTTCTTT. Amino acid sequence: CASNPSGGNTEAFF.

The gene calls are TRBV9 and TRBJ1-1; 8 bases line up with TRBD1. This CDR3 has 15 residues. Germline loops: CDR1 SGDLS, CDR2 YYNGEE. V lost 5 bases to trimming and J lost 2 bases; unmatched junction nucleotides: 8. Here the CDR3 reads CASSPGGTPNTEAFF. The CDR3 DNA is TGTGCCAGCAGTCCAGGGGGCACCCCTAACACTGAAGCTTTCTTT.

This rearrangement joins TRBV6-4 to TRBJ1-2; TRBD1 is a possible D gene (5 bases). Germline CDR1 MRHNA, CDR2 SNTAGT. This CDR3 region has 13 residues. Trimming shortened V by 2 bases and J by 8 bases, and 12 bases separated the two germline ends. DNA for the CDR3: TGTGCCAGCAGTGACGGGAACCAGGGAGGCTACACCTTC. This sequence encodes CASSDGNQGGYTF.

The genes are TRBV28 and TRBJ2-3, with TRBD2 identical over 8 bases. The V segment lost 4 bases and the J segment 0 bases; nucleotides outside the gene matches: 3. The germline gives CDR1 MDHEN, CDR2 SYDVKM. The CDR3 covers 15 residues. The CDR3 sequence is CASSSQRGSTDTQYF. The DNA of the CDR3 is TGTGCCAGCAGTTCCCAGCGGGGGAGCACAGATACGCAGTATTTT. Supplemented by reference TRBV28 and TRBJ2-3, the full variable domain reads DVKVTQSSRYLVKRTGEKVFLECVQDMDHENMFWYRQDPGLGLRLIYFSYDVKMKEKGDIPEGYSVSREKKERFSLILESASTNQTSMYLCASSSQRGSTDTQYFGPGTRLTVL.

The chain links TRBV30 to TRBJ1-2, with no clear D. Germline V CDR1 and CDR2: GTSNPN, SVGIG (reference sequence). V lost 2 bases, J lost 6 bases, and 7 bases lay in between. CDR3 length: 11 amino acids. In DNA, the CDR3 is TGTGCCTGGAGTCGGACTGATGGCTACACCTTC. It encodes CAWSRTDGYTF.

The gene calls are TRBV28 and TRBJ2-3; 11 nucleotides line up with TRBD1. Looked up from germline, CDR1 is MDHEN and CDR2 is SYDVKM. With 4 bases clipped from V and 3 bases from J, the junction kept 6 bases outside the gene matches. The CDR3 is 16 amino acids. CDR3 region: CASSWTGGLGTDTQYF. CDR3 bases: TGTGCCAGCAGTTGGACAGGGGGCTTGGGAACAGATACGCAGTATTTT.

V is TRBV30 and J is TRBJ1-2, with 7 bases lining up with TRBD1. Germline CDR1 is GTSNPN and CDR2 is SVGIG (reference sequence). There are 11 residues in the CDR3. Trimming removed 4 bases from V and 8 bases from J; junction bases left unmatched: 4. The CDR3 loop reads CAWTTGVGYTF. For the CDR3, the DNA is TGTGCCTGGACAACAGGGGTCGGCTACACCTTC.

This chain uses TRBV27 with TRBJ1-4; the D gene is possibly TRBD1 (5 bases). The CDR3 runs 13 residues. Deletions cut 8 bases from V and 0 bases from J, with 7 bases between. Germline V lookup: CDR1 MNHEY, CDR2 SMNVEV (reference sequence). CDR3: CASGGSTNEKLFF. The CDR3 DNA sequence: TGTGCCAGCGGGGGGTCAACTAATGAAAAACTGTTTTTT.

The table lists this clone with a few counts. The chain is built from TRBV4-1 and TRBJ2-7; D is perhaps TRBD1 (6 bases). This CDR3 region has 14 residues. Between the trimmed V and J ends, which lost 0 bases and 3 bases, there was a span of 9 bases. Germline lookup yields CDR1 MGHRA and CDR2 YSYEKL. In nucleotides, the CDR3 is TGCGCCAGCAGCCAAGATCAGGACAGCTACGAGCAGTACTTC. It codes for CASSQDQDSYEQYF.

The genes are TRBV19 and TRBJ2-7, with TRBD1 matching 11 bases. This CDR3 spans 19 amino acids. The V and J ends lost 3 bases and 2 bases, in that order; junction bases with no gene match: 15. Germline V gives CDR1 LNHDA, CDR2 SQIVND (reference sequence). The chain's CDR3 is CASSIHAGTGGTLTYEQYF. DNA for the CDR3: TGTGCCAGTAGTATCCATGCCGGGACAGGGGGAACGTTAACCTACGAGCAGTACTTC.

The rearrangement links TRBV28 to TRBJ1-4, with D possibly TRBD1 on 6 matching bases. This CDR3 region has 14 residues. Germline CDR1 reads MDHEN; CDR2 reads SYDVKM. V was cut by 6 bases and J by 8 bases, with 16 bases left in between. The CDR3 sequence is CASSLGQPREKLFF. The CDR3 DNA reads TGTGCCAGCAGCCTGGGACAACCTAGGGAAAAACTGTTTTTT.

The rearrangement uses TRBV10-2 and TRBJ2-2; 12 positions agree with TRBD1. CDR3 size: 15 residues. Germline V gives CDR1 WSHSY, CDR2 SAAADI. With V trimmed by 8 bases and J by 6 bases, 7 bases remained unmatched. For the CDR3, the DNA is TGCGCCAGCCGTTTCGGGACAGGGGGCTCCGGGGAGCTGTTTTTT. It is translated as CASRFGTGGSGELFF.

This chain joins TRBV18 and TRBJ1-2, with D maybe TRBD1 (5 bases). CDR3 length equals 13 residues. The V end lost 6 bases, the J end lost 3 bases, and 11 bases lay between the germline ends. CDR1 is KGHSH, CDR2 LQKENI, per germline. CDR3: CASSIQGYYGYTF. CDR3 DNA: TGTGCCAGCTCCATCCAGGGTTACTATGGCTACACCTTC.

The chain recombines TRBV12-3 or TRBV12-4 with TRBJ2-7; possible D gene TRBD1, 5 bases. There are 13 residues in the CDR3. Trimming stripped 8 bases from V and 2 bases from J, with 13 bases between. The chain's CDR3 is CASALDTAYEQYF. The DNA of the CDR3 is TGTGCCAGCGCCCTGGACACCGCCTACGAGCAGTACTTC.

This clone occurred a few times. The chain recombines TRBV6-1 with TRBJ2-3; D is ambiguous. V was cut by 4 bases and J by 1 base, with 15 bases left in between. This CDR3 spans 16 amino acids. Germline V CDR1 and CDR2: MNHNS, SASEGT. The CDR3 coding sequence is TGTGCCAGCAGTGCCGTGGCGGCGTACGGCACAGATACGCAGTATTTT. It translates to CASSAVAAYGTDTQYF.

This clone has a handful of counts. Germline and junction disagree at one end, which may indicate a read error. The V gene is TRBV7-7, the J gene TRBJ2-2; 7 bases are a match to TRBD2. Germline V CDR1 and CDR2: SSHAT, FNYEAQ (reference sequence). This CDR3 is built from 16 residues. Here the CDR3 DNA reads TGTGCTAGCAGCTTAGATTCTAGCGGACACACCGGGGAGCTGTTTTTT. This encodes CASSLDSSGHTGELFF.